These 20 T cell receptor beta chains came from one sample sequenced in a study of technical replicates of blood from several donors. Data came from immunoSEQ multiplex PCR; TCRdb stores just in-frame clones and leaves some out. The sample shows approximately 69,000 clones, around 97% of them seen only once. Specimen: T cells isolated from PBMCs. The receptors were sampled from a human donor in good health.

The CDR3 reads CAISGGSPYEQYF. DNA for the CDR3: TGTGCCATCAGTGGCGGGAGTCCCTACGAGCAGTACTTC. The rearrangement uses TRBV10-3 and TRBJ2-7; 7 bases align to TRBD2. Germline V gene sequence: CDR1 ENHRY, CDR2 SYGVKD. The CDR3 totals 13 residues. V lost 4 bases to trimming and J lost 2 bases; unmatched junction nucleotides: 2.

The V and J genes are TRBV30 and TRBJ1-1; weak D call: TRBD1 (6 bases). V was shortened by 2 bases and J by 3 bases, with 22 bases between the two germline ends. This CDR3 is built from 17 residues. Germline CDR1 GTSNPN, CDR2 SVGIG (reference sequence). The CDR3 DNA reads TGTGCCTGGAGTACCCACAGGGCCAGCCGGGGTTACACTGAAGCTTTCTTT. It translates to CAWSTHRASRGYTEAFF.

The V call is TRBV11-1, the J call TRBJ1-1; weak D call: TRBD1 (6 bases). The CDR3 contains 13 residues. Germline assignment: CDR1 SGHAT and CDR2 FQDESV (reference sequence). V was clipped by 5 bases and J by 10 bases, with 17 bases between them. CDR3 nucleotide sequence: TGTGCCAGCAGCGAGGGGGTCGAGGGTAGAGCTTTCTTT. Protein: CASSEGVEGRAFF.

Of note for this clone: One end of the junction varies from germline; a read error may be responsible. The genes are TRBV7-9 and TRBJ1-2, with TRBD1 matching over 9 bases. The germline V gene encodes CDR1 SEHNR and CDR2 FQNEAQ (reference sequence). This CDR3 spans 14 amino acids. The CDR3 DNA reads TGTGCCAGCAACTTACAGGGGGCCTCCTATGGCTACACCTTC. It specifies CASNLQGASYGYTF.

V is TRBV19 and J is TRBJ2-7; D gene uncertain. V was cut by 3 bases and J by 5 bases, with 14 bases left in between. The CDR3 consists of 14 residues. Germline CDR1 LNHDA, CDR2 SQIVND (reference sequence). This chain's CDR3 is CASSISGTRNEQYF. The CDR3 DNA reads as TGTGCCAGTAGTATCTCGGGTACACGAAACGAGCAGTACTTC.

The DNA for the CDR3 is TGTGCCAGCAGCTTGGGGCAGGGCGATGGCTACACCTTC. Protein: CASSLGQGDGYTF. The chain joins TRBV5-4 to TRBJ1-2; a weak D match, TRBD1 (5 bases). The V end lost 0 bases, the J end lost 6 bases, and 9 bases lay between the germline ends. The V gene's germline CDR1 is SGHNT and CDR2 YYREEE (reference sequence). The CDR3 sequence is 13 residues long. Supplemented by reference TRBV5-4 and TRBJ1-2, the full variable domain reads ETGVTQSPTHLIKTRGQQVTLRCSSQSGHNTVSWYQQALGQGPQFIFQYYREEENGRGNFPPRFSGLQFPNYSSELNVNALELDDSALYLCASSLGQGDGYTFGSGTRLTVV.

J is TRBJ2-1 and V is TRBV19; 14 bases fit TRBD2. The CDR3 contains 15 residues. J lost 9 bases, V lost 5 bases, and 6 bases had no gene match. Germline CDR1 and CDR2: LNHDA and SQIVND (reference sequence). CDR3 in amino acids: CASSVTSGGAREQFF. The DNA for the CDR3 is TGTGCCAGTAGTGTGACTAGCGGGGGGGCCCGTGAGCAGTTCTTC.

The chain combines TRBV5-1 with TRBJ1-1; 11 bases fit TRBD1. Germline CDR1 SGHRS, CDR2 YFSETQ. J gave up 2 bases and V 4 bases, and 7 bases lay outside the gene matches. This CDR3 is built from 16 residues. The CDR3 sequence: CASSPGTGGGNTEAFF. The CDR3, as DNA: TGCGCCAGCAGCCCCGGGACAGGGGGGGGAAACACTGAAGCTTTCTTT.

The V and J genes are TRBV27 and TRBJ2-7; 9 nucleotides line up with TRBD2. The length of the CDR3 is 15 residues. V trimming: 7 bases; J trimming: 2 bases; junction bases outside the gene matches: 9. The germline V gene encodes CDR1 MNHEY and CDR2 SMNVEV (reference sequence). The CDR3 region has the DNA TGTGCCAGCAACATAGCGGGGGAGTCCCCCTACGAGCAGTACTTC. Its protein product is CASNIAGESPYEQYF.

The chain is built from TRBV4-1 and TRBJ1-1; TRBD1 aligns across 7 bases. The germline V gene encodes CDR1 MGHRA and CDR2 YSYEKL. The CDR3 runs 14 residues. V gave up 3 bases and J gave up 10 bases; unmatched junction bases: 11. This CDR3 is CASSHLPDTGVAFF. CDR3 in DNA: TGCGCCAGCAGCCACCTCCCGGACACAGGGGTAGCTTTCTTT.

The rearrangement uses TRBV27 and TRBJ1-1; D is unresolved. The germline V gene encodes CDR1 MNHEY and CDR2 SMNVEV (reference sequence). The CDR3 loop spans 10 amino acids. V was clipped by 8 bases and J by 5 bases, with 6 bases between them. CDR3 sequence (DNA): TGTGCCAGCGGGGAGACTGAAGCTTTCTTT. This sequence encodes CASGETEAFF.

The V call is TRBV2, the J call TRBJ1-5; 10 nucleotides align to TRBD1. The CDR3 has 15 residues. Germline CDR1 reads SNHLY; CDR2 reads FYNNEI. The V segment lost 1 base and the J segment 4 bases; nucleotides outside the gene matches: 1. CDR3 in amino acids: CASSEGDRGNQPQHF. The CDR3 region has the DNA TGTGCCAGCAGTGAAGGGGACAGGGGTAATCAGCCCCAGCATTTT.

The gene calls are TRBV19 and TRBJ1-1, with a tentative D call TRBD1 (6 bases). The CDR3 has 14 residues. From germline, CDR1 is LNHDA and CDR2 SQIVND (reference sequence). Deletions cut 4 bases from V and 7 bases from J, with 16 bases between. The CDR3 loop reads CASSRSSGQIEAFF. For the CDR3, the DNA is TGTGCCAGTAGTAGATCGTCCGGACAGATTGAAGCTTTCTTT.

The chain couples TRBV28 to TRBJ2-3; a weak D match, TRBD1 (5 bases). V was pared by 2 bases and J by 2 bases, with 11 bases between. Germline CDR1 and CDR2: MDHEN and SYDVKM. The CDR3 is 15 residues long. CDR3 sequence reads: CASSLRTSSTDTQYF. CDR3 nucleotides: TGTGCCAGCAGTTTAAGGACATCTTCCACAGATACGCAGTATTTT.

The J gene is TRBJ2-7, the V gene TRBV7-9, with 9 bases identical to TRBD1. Germline-derived CDR1 and CDR2 are SEHNR and FQNEAQ (reference sequence). Losses at the gene ends were 2 bases for V and 7 bases for J; bases not matched to a gene: 3. The CDR3 runs 13 residues. The CDR3 sequence: CASSLLGTGEQYF. CDR3 bases: TGTGCCAGCAGCTTATTGGGGACAGGGGAGCAGTACTTC.

With regard to this clone: Other DNA sequences in this specimen translate into the identical CDR3. This chain uses TRBV4-1 with TRBJ2-7; TRBD1 matches 8 bases. The junction had 4 bases not matched to a gene; V was cut back by 2 bases and J by 1 base. The CDR3 extends over 15 amino acids. CDR1 and CDR2 (germline): MGHRA, YSYEKL. The CDR3 loop reads CASSQPDRGSYEQYF. Here the CDR3 DNA reads TGCGCCAGCAGCCAACCAGACAGGGGTTCCTACGAGCAGTACTTC.

V gene TRBV11-3 combines with J gene TRBJ1-2; D not resolved. V lost 1 base and J 2 bases, leaving 11 bases between the germline ends. CDR3 length equals 15 residues. Germline values: CDR1 SGHNT, CDR2 YENEEA. For the CDR3, the DNA is TGTGCCAGCAGCTTAGGAGGTCCCGCGAACTATGGCTACACCTTC. This encodes CASSLGGPANYGYTF.

As concerns this clone: The junction departs from the called germline gene at one end, perhaps through a read error. This chain joins TRBV7-9 and TRBJ1-1; D uncertain. Germline CDR1 SEHNR, CDR2 FQNEAQ (reference sequence). The CDR3 runs 12 residues. The CDR3, as DNA: TGTGCCAGCACCTTAACGGGCACTGAAGCTTTCTTT. This codes for CASTLTGTEAFF.

The chain employs TRBV19 and TRBJ2-7; 7 bases map to TRBD1. V trimming: 2 bases; J trimming: 2 bases; junction bases outside the gene matches: 6. Germline values: CDR1 LNHDA, CDR2 SQIVND (reference sequence). The CDR3 spans 15 residues. As DNA, the CDR3 is TGTGCCAGTAGTATACTGGCAGGGGGAACCTACGAGCAGTACTTC. This sequence encodes CASSILAGGTYEQYF.

The chain has TRBV29-1 and TRBJ2-1, with 10 bases aligning to TRBD1. Unmatched junction bases numbered 0, after V lost 1 base and J lost 3 bases. The CDR3 extends over 14 amino acids. The germline V gene has CDR1 SQVTM and CDR2 ANQGSEA. CDR3 DNA sequence: TGCAGCGTTGAAGGGACAGGGGGCTACAATGAGCAGTTCTTC. Its translation: CSVEGTGGYNEQFF.